The source of this T cell receptor (beta chain) is a study of post-analysis software for immune sequencing data (dated by TCRdb to between 2015 and 2017). General notes on the study: Relapsing-remitting, secondary progressive and progressive-relapsing multiple sclerosis were recorded as disease courses, and subtype annotation was lacking for some patients. The patient repertoires were compared against approximately ten previously published healthy control repertoires obtained from donors aged about 6 to 25 years. A subset of samples was prepared in parallel using single-end sample barcoding, then pooled and co-amplified after Illumina adapter ligation.

To demonstrate the VDJtools post-analysis software, the study profiled TCR beta repertoires from the peripheral blood of some 13 young patients with multiple sclerosis. The multiple sclerosis patients were children and adolescents ranging in age from roughly 6 to 15 years. Library preparation used PCR. TCRdb shows the sequencer as Illumina HiSeq 2500. Unique molecular identifiers were incorporated into TCR beta cDNA libraries to reduce PCR and sequencing biases. Roughly 500,000 cDNA molecules were obtained per 1 to 10 million input T cells, so each molecule approximated one T cell. The patient libraries were prepared and sequenced using the same protocol as the earlier healthy control dataset. Samples belonging to the same batch were prepared together, multiplexed and sequenced on a shared HiSeq lane. The original methods were these. MIGEC handled the raw barcoded reads, throwing out single-read molecular identifier groups before consensus assembly and CDR3 extraction. VDJtools was used for post-analysis of the clonotype tables, with diversity normalized by down-sampling every dataset to the smallest sample size. Repertoire overlap clustering matched CDR3 amino acid but not nucleotide sequences to correct batch-related cross-sample contamination. TCRdb ran its own pipeline on the public reads, namely fastp trimming at Q25 and MiXCR clone calling, and kept in-frame beta chains. Each record represents a unique CDR3 protein, reported with the most common genes and DNA among its rows. TCRdb, rather than the study authors, made the V and J calls. This sample is represented by some 890,000 distinct CDR3 sequences; around 50% of them were singletons. Approximately 4.5% of the sample belongs to the ten largest clones.

Worth noting for this clonotype: Its binding antigen is unknown. Base-call qualities are not available, and no considerably larger clone is one nucleotide away.

Beyond this particular receptor, the publication reports: Direct clustering with F measure showed strong co-clustering of samples prepared in the same batch, prompting a batch-effect correction. Normalized Chao1 diversity was significantly lower in multiple sclerosis patients than controls, suggesting substantial peripheral T-cell clonal expansion. The multiple sclerosis patient group was slightly younger than the control group.

The sequence was collected from a girl between 10 and 17 years old with multiple sclerosis. The sample taken for sequencing was blood.

The sequenced DNA is TGCAGTGCTAGGGGACCAAGAACCACAAATGAGCAGTTCTTC. Its protein is CSARGPRTTNEQFF. The chain is encoded by TRBV20-1 joined to TRBJ2-1; the D segment may tentatively be TRBD1 or TRBD2, each giving 5 matched bases. The CDR3 holds 14 amino acids from the cysteine to the phenylalanine. Only CDR3 DNA is held: 42 bases, read in frame from base 1. CDR1 and CDR2 are read off the germline V gene (reference sequence) as DFQATT and SNEGSKA. V and J lose 3 bases and 7 bases, and a span of 16 bases separates them.